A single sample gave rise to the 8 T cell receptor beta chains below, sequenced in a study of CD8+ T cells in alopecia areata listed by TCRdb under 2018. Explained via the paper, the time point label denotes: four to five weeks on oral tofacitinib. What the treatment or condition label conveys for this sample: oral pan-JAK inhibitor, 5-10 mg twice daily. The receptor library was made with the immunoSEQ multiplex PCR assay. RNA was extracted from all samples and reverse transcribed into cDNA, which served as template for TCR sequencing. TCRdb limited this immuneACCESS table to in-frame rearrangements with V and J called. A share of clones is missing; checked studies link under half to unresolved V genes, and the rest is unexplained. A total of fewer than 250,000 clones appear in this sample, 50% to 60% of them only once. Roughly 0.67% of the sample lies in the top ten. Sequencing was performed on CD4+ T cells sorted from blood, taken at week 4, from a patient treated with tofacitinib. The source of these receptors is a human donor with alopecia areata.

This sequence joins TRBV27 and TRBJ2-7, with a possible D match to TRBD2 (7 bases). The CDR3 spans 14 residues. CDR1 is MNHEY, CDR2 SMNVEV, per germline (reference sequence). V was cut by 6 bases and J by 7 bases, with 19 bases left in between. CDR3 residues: CASRPSGTTGEQYF. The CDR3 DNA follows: TGTGCCAGCAGACCCAGCGGGACAACTGGTGAGCAGTACTTC.

CDR3 nucleotides: TGTGCCAGCAGTCCGGGACGCCCTCCGGATACGCAGTATTTT. This gives the protein CASSPGRPPDTQYF. The rearrangement uses TRBV2 and TRBJ2-3; either TRBD1 or TRBD2 may fit D (5 bases each). Trimming left V 5 bases short and J 6 bases short, with 15 bases between. CDR1 and CDR2 (germline): SNHLY, FYNNEI. This CDR3 has 14 residues. Full variable domain (missing parts from reference TRBV2 and TRBJ2-3): EPEVTQTPSHQVTQMGQEVILRCVPISNHLYFYWYRQILGQKVEFLVSFYNNEISEKSEIFDDQFSVERPDGSNFTLKIRSTKLEDSAMYFCASSPGRPPDTQYFGPGTRLTVL.

CDR3 sequence: CAWSRGIGGEKLFF. The CDR3 nucleotides are TGTGCCTGGAGTAGAGGGATCGGGGGCGAAAAACTGTTTTTT. This sequence joins TRBV30 and TRBJ1-4; weak D call: TRBD1 (6 bases). This CDR3 spans 14 amino acids. In germline, CDR1 is GTSNPN, CDR2 SVGIG (reference sequence). The V end was cut by 2 bases, the J end by 8 bases, with 15 bases between.

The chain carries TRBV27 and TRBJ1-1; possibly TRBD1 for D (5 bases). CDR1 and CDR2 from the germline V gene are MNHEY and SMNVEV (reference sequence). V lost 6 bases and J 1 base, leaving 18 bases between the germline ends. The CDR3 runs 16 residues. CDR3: CASSEVWGRGNTEAFF. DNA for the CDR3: TGTGCCAGCAGCGAGGTATGGGGGAGGGGGAACACTGAAGCTTTCTTT.

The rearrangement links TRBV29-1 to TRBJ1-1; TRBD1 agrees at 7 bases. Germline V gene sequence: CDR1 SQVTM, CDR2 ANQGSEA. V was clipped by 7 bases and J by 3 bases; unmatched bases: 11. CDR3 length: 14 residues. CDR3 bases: TGCAGCGCCTCTGAGGGGACAGCGGACACTGAAGCTTTCTTT. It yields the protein CSASEGTADTEAFF.

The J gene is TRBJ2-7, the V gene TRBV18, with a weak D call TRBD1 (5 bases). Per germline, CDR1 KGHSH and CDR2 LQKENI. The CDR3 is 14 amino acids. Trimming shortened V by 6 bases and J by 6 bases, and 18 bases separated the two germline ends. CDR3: CASSPLQELGEQYF. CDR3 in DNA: TGTGCCAGCTCCCCTCTACAGGAATTGGGCGAGCAGTACTTC.

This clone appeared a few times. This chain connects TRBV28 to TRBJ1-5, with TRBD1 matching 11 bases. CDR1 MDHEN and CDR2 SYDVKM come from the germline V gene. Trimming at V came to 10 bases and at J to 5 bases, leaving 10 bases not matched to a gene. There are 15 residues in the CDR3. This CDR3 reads CATREGTGGHQPQHF. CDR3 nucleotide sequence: TGTGCCACCAGGGAAGGGACAGGGGGGCATCAGCCCCAGCATTTT.

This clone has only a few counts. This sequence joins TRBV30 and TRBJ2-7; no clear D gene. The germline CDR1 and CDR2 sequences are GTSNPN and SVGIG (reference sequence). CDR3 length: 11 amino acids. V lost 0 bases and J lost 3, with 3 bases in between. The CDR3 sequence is CAWSVDYEQYF. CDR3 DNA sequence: TGTGCCTGGAGTGTAGACTACGAGCAGTACTTC.